Listed here is a single T cell receptor beta chain. Its antigen is not yet known. Base-call qualities are not available, and no considerably larger clone is one nucleotide away. In total, over 600 healthy bone marrow donors made up the cohort. At the time of sampling, every cohort member was nominally healthy, though immune exposures that went unrecorded were likely present. The donor tested CMV seronegative and was one of the 352 seronegative cohort members. A peripheral blood sample was collected from each donor, and TCR beta sequencing was performed on peripheral blood mononuclear cells. The Qiagen DNeasy Blood Extraction Kit was used to extract genomic DNA from the blood cell samples. Library preparation was by the immunoSEQ multiplex PCR assay. A mixture of 60 forward primers for TCR Vbeta segments and 13 reverse primers for TCR Jbeta segments was used in the multiplex PCR. A multiplex PCR assay on genomic DNA amplified the CDR3 region of rearranged TCR beta genes. On the Illumina HiSeq System, the amplified TCR beta libraries were sequenced as 87-base-pair reads. The original methods were these. A later analysis counted 75 million to 100 million unique TCR beta chains across the 670 or so repertoires, and 9 million to 14 million of these chains were shared by at least two donors. To remove PCR and sequencing errors, raw reads were error-corrected and collapsed into unique sequences using a nearest-neighbor algorithm that merged closely related sequences. Alignment of CDR3 sequences to IMGT reference sequences was used to assign V, D and J gene segments. Each retained sequence needed at least a six-nucleotide match to both a V gene segment and a J gene segment. A rearrangement counted as productive if the CDR3 had no stop codons and remained in frame with V and J, and every other rearrangement counted as non-productive. CDR3 was defined by IMGT convention, running from the second conserved V-encoded cysteine to the conserved J-encoded phenylalanine. The earlier analysis of about 590 of the donors excluded sequences that lacked an unambiguous match to a single V gene segment. In an earlier analysis of 450 to 750 of the donors, a V segment was called functional when productive rearrangements were above 56.7%, and segregating when the standard deviation between donors exceeded 5%. A statistical classification framework was built for diagnosing cytomegalovirus status from the catalog of TCR beta chain sequences. A later analysis assigned V and J genes by comparing TCR nucleotide sequences with IMGT/GENE-DB human TR gene sequences. Using the TCRdist pipeline, a later analysis assigned CDR3 sequences along with most-parsimonious VDJ recombination scenarios. In a later analysis, each TCR beta chain was defined by its CDR3 amino acid sequence together with its V-gene family, and reads without a unique V-gene family were excluded. In a later analysis, several hundred highly shared, low-generation-probability nucleotide sequences were removed to address suspected cross-contamination and a sequencing artifact. In a later analysis, a clonal expansion index was calculated for each public chain from normalized within-repertoire ranks of inferred template counts. In a later analysis, generation probabilities were computed with a VDJ recombination model fitted to out-of-frame rearrangements, and the resulting probabilities were checked against IGoR. A later analysis scored TCR-TCR, TCR-HLA and TCR-CMV co-occurrence with hypergeometric tests, applying a repertoire-size bias correction to TCR pairs. To estimate false discovery rates, a later analysis permuted the HLA or CMV assignments 20 times. In a later analysis, co-occurring TCRs were grouped using DBSCAN, with TCRdist sequence similarity added in when clustering inside HLA-allele-positive subsets. Co-occurrence clustering excluded repertoires with fewer than 30,000 or more than 120,000 public chains, plus five with anomalous nucleotide sharing. Here the immuneACCESS table is served through TCRdb, limited to in-frame sequences with V and J called. Missing clones are a known gap in these copies; in checked studies unresolved V genes cover under half, and the rest lacks a known reason. V and J calls and clone size are as listed in that table; D and trimming were resolved from the DNA. This sample gives 100,000 or so clones in total; about 15% of them show up just once. The top ten hold about 0.8% of the sample.

V is trimmed back by 6 bases and J by 7 bases, and the junction contains 20 bases that no gene match accounts for. The germline V gene specifies KGHSH as CDR1 and LQKENI as CDR2. The CDR3 covers 18 residues, taking in both the cysteine and the phenylalanine. Only CDR3 DNA is held: 54 bases, read in frame from base 1. This sample was included in a study of cytomegalovirus exposure and HLA in healthy donors (TCRdb year 2017). Study-level background: An earlier analysis of roughly 570 of the donors reported 276 Gb of sequence data and roughly 120 million unique TCR beta sequences obtained from around 180 million T cells. Roughly 300 gigabases of sequencing data and approximately 85 million unique TCR sequences were included in an early release covering about 700 HLA-typed donors. The genetic ancestry cluster associated with self-reported Caucasian donors included 70% to 85% of the approximately 410 genotyped donors. The study aimed to test whether signatures of past pathogen exposure could be identified by cataloging public T cell receptors. Using immunosequencing, the study profiled T cell repertoires from 666 subjects and related those repertoires to cytomegalovirus serostatus. Along with the roughly 710-subject first cohort, a separate validation cohort of over a hundred different subjects was used. To predict cytomegalovirus infection status, the study brought together high-throughput TCR immunosequencing, statistical association of individual TCRs with disease status, and machine learning. A later analysis re-examined previously published TCR beta repertoires from hundreds of donors and added high-resolution HLA genotyping to investigate patterns of TCR occurrence. The later analysis used no new phenotypic data to find candidate immune exposures, relying instead on TCR beta sequences and their occurrence across donors. In an earlier analysis of a few hundred of the donors, high-throughput TCR beta sequencing was used to judge whether each TCR beta V gene segment behaved as functional or pseudogenic. Donor age, sex, ethnicity and CMV serostatus were compiled alongside the repertoire data. In a later genetic analysis, genome-wide SNP genotypes for about 55% of the 666 donors were used, and that subset was treated as a discovery cohort. All discovery cohort repertoires had been generated on a single sequencing platform. Class I and class II HLA loci were covered by the typing at four-digit resolution. The number of donors typed differed by locus, with 629-630 for A, B, C, DRB1 and DQB1, around 560 for DQA1, approximately 580 for DPA1, and some 440 for DPB1. Roughly 5 DR-DQ haplotypes were handled as single units for association and clustering, since linkage in the cohort was strong. Among around 400 genotyped donors of the cohort, an average of roughly 230,000 unique TCR beta nucleotide sequences was sequenced per donor, of which 15% to 20% were non-productive. The paper's findings and limits, for the study overall: Compared with equally common non-associated chains, HLA-associated TCR beta chains in a later analysis were more clonally expanded and had lower generation probabilities. Most CMV-associated TCR beta chains appeared to be HLA-restricted in a later analysis, and the HLA associations seemed to be driven largely by CMV exposure. Assigning TCR associations to individual alleles was difficult when HLA alleles, especially DR and DQ, strongly co-occurred. The study listed 164 TCR beta chains as associated with cytomegalovirus. A group of highly shared sequence variants was considered likely to be a technical artifact of the sequencing pipeline. Because HLA typing was unavailable for some donors at each locus, only the typed subset was used in association tests. Immune exposure information for the cohort was limited to CMV serostatus. The 87-base-pair reads could not distinguish some IMGT-functional V segments, including TRBV6-2 and TRBV6-3, so those segments were excluded. The cohort was sequenced for TCR beta chains only, and without alpha or paired-chain data the features that could be detected were limited. Cytomegalovirus status was reported to be diagnosed by the classifier with high specificity and sensitivity in both the original and validation cohorts. Because counts were too low, 15 to 20 rarely observed V segments, including chromosome 9 orphons, were left out of the earlier analysis of 587 of the donors. A later analysis reported that several top co-occurrence clusters appeared linked to parvovirus B19, influenza, CMV and Epstein-Barr virus. In a later genetic analysis, fewer N-insertions in productive TCRs were reported among donors in an Asian-associated ancestry cluster than the 666-donor mean. Sequencing depth was assumed to be roughly uniform across donors in the presence/absence analyses, though that assumption may not hold. At a false discovery rate of 0.05, a later analysis linked 15,000 to 20,000 TCR beta sequences to specific HLA alleles. A further reported finding was that TCR beta sequences accurately predicted the HLA-A and HLA-B alleles for most subjects in the first cohort. In an earlier analysis of around 500 of the donors, most TCR beta V segments appeared in productive rearrangements about 87% or about 30% of the time, broadly matching IMGT annotations. A later genetic analysis associated a missense DCLRE1C variant with V-gene and J-gene trimming of TCR beta chains, and an independent cohort replicated the association. Correlated functional status among segregating V segments might be attributable to linkage disequilibrium, but an unknown experimental factor could not be ruled out. The authors suggested that the approach could potentially be extended to other disease states and immunological phenotypes. Most TCR sequences were seen in very few donors, while some public TCRs were found in many individuals. A later analysis found that TCR association rates varied across HLA loci, with DRB1 alleles showing the most associated TCRs and HLA-C alleles the fewest. In vitro tests confirmed that three of the cytomegalovirus-associated TCR beta chains recognize cytomegalovirus antigens.

This TCR derives from a female donor in good health and CMV-seronegative. The chain uses TRBV18 and TRBJ2-1; 8 middle bases align to TRBD1. Material for sequencing was PBMCs. This receptor carries the CDR3 CASSITGTGQGGSNEQFF. The sequenced DNA: TGTGCCAGCTCCATAACAGGAACAGGACAGGGAGGTAGTAATGAGCAGTTCTTC.